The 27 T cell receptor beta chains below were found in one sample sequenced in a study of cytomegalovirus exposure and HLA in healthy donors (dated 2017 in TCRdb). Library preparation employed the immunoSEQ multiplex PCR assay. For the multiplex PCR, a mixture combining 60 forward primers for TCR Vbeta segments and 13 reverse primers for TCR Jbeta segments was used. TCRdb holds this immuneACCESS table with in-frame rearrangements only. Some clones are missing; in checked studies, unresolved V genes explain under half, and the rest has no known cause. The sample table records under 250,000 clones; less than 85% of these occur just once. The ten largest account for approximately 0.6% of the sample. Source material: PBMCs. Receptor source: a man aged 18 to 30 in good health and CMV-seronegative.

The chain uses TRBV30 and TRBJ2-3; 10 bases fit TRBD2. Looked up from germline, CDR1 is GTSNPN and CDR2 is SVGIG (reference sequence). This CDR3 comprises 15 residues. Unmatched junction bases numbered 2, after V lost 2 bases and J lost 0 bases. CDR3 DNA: TGTGCCTGGAGTATAGCGGGAGGAAGCACAGATACGCAGTATTTT. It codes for CAWSIAGGSTDTQYF.

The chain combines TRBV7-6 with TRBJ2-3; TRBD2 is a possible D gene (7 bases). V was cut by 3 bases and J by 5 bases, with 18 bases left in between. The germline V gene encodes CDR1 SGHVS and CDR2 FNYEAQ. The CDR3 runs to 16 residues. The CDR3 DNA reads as TGTGCCAGCAGCTTCATGGCCGGGGGGCGCGGAGATACGCAGTATTTT. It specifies CASSFMAGGRGDTQYF.

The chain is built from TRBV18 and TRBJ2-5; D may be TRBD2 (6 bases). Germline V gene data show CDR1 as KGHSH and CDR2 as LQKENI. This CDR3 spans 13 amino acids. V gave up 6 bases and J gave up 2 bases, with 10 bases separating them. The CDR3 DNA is TGTGCCAGCTCGGGGGGTCCTCAAGAGACCCAGTACTTC. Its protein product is CASSGGPQETQYF.

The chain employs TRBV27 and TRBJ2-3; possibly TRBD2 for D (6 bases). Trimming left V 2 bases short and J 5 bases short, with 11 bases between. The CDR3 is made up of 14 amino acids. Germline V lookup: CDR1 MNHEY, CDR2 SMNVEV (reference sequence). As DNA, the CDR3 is TGTGCCAGCAGTTTAGCGGCGGGGATAGATACGCAGTATTTT. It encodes CASSLAAGIDTQYF.

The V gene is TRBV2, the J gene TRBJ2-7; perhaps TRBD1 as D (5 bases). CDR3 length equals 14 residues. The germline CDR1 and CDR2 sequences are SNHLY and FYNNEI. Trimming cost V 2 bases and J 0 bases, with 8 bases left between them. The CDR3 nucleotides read TGTGCCAGCAGTGAACGGACATCCTCCTACGAGCAGTACTTC. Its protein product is CASSERTSSYEQYF. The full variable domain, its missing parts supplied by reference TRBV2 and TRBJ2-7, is EPEVTQTPSHQVTQMGQEVILRCVPISNHLYFYWYRQILGQKVEFLVSFYNNEISEKSEIFDDQFSVERPDGSNFTLKIRSTKLEDSAMYFCASSERTSSYEQYFGPGTRLTVT.

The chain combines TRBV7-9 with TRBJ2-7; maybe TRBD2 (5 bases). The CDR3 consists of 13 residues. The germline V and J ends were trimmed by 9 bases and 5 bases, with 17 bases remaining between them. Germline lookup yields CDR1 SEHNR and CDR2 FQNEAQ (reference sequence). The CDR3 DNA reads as TGTGCCAGTTCAGGACTTTCTACGGACGAGCAGTACTTC. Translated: CASSGLSTDEQYF.

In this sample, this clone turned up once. This CDR3 reads CASSMTGGNEGYTF. The DNA of the CDR3 is TGTGCCAGCAGTATGACAGGGGGCAACGAAGGCTACACCTTC. The V gene is TRBV7-3, the J gene TRBJ1-2; 10 bases align to TRBD1. J lost 8 bases, V lost 6 bases, and 9 bases had no gene match. This CDR3 has 14 residues. The germline V gene encodes CDR1 SGHTA and CDR2 FQGTGA.

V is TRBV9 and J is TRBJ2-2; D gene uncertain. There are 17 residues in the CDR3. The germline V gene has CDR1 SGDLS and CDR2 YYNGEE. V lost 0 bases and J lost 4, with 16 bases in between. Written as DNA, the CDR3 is TGTGCCAGCAGCGTAGAACCTCCAGTAGCTACCACCGGGGAGCTGTTTTTT. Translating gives CASSVEPPVATTGELFF.

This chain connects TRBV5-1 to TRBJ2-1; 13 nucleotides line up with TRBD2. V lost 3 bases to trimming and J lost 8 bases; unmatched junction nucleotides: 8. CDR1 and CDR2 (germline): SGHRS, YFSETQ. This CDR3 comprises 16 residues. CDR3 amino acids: CASSSGTSGIWDEQFF. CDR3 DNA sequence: TGCGCCAGCAGCTCCGGGACTAGCGGGATCTGGGATGAGCAGTTCTTC.

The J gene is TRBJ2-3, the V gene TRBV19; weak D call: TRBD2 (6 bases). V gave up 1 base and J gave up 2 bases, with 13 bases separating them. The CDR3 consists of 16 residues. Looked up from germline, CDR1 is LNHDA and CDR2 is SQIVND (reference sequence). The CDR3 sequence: CASSIATAGPTDTQYF. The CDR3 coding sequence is TGTGCCAGTAGTATAGCTACTGCGGGACCCACAGATACGCAGTATTTT.

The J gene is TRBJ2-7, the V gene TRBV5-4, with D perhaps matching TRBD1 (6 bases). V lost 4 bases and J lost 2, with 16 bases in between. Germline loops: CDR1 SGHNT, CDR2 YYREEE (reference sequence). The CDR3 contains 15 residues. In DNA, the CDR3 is TGTGCCAGCAGCCCTGACAGGTCTTCGACCTACGAGCAGTACTTC. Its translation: CASSPDRSSTYEQYF.

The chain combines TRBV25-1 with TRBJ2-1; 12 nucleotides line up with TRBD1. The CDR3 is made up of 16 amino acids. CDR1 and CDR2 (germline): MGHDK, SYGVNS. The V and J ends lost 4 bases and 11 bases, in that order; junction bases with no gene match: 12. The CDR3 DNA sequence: TGTGCCAGCAGTGCCTCCGGGACAGGGGGCACTTGGAAGCAGTTCTTC. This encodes CASSASGTGGTWKQFF.

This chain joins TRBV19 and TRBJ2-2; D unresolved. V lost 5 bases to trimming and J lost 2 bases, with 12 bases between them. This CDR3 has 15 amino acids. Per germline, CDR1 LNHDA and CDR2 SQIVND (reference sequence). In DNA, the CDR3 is TGTGCCAGTAGTCCCCGACTGTTTAACACCGGGGAGCTGTTTTTT. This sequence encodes CASSPRLFNTGELFF.

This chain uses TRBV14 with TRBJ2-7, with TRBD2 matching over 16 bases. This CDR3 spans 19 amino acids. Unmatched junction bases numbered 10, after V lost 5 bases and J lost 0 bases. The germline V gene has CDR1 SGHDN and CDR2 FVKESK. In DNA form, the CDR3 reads TGTGCCAGCAGCAAAGCCGGGACTAGCGGGAGGGCCTTCTCCTACGAGCAGTACTTC. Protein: CASSKAGTSGRAFSYEQYF. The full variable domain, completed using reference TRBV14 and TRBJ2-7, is EAGVTQFPSHSVIEKGQTVTLRCDPISGHDNLYWYRRVMGKEIKFLLHFVKESKQDESGMPNNRFLAERTGGTYSTLKVQPAELEDSGVYFCASSKAGTSGRAFSYEQYFGPGTRLTVT.

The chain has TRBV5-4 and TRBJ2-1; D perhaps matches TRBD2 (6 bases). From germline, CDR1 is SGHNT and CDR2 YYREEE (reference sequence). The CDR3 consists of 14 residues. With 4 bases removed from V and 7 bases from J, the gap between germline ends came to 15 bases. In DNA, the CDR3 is TGTGCCAGCAGCCTACTCCCTAGCGTAAATGAGCAGTTCTTC. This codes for CASSLLPSVNEQFF.

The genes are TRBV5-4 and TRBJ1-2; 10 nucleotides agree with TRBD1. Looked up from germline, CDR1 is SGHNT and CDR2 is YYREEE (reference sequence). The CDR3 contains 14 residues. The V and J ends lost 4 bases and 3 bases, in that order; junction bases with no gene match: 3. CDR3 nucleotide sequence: TGTGCCAGCAGCACGACAGGGGGCGACTATGGCTACACCTTC. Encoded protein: CASSTTGGDYGYTF.

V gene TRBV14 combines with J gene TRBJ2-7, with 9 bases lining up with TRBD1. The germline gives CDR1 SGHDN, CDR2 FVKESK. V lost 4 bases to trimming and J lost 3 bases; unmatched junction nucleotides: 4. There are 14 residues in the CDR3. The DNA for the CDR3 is TGTGCCAGCAGCCCTCTGACAGGGGGCTACGAGCAGTACTTC. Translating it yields CASSPLTGGYEQYF.

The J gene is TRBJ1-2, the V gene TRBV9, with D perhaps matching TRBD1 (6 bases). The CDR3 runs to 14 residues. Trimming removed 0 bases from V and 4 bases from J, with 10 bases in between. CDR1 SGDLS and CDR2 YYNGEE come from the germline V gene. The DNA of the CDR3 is TGTGCCAGCAGCGTAGGGGGGACAAGCTATGGCTACACCTTC. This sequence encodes CASSVGGTSYGYTF.

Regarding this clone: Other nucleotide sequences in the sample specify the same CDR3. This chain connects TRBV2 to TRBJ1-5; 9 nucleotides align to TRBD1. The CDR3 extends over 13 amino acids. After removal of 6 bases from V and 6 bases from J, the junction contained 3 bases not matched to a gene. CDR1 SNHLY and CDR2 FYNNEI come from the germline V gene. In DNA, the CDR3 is TGTGCCAGCAGCGGGACAGGGACTCAGCCCCAGCATTTT. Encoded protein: CASSGTGTQPQHF.

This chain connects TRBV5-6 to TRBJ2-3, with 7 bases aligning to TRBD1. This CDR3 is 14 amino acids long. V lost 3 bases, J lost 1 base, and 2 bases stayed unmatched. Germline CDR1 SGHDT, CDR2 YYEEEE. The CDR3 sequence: CASSYGQGTDTQYF. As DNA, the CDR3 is TGTGCCAGCAGCTACGGACAGGGCACAGATACGCAGTATTTT.

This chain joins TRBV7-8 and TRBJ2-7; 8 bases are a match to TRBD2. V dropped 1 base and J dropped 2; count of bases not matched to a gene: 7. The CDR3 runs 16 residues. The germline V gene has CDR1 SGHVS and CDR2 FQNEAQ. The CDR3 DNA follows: TGTGCCAGCAGCTTAGAGGGACTAGGGGTCCCCTACGAGCAGTACTTC. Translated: CASSLEGLGVPYEQYF.

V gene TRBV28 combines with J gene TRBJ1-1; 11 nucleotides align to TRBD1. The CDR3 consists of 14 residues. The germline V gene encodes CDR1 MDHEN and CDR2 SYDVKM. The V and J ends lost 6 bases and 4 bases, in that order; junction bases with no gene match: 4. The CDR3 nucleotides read TGTGCCAGCAGCTCGGGACAGGGGGTCACTGAAGCTTTCTTT. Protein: CASSSGQGVTEAFF. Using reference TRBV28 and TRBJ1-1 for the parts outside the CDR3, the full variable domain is DVKVTQSSRYLVKRTGEKVFLECVQDMDHENMFWYRQDPGLGLRLIYFSYDVKMKEKGDIPEGYSVSREKKERFSLILESASTNQTSMYLCASSSGQGVTEAFFGQGTRLTVV.

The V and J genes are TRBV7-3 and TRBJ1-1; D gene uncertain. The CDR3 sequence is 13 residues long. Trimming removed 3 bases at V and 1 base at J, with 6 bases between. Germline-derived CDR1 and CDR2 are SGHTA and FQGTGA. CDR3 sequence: CASSLLENTEAFF. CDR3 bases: TGTGCCAGCAGCTTGTTAGAGAACACTGAAGCTTTCTTT.

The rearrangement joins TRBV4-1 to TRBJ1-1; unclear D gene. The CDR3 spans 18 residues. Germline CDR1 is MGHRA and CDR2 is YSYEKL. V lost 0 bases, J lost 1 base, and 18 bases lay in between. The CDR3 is CASSQERGFDGRNTEAFF. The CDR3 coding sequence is TGCGCCAGCAGCCAAGAAAGAGGGTTCGATGGACGGAACACTGAAGCTTTCTTT.

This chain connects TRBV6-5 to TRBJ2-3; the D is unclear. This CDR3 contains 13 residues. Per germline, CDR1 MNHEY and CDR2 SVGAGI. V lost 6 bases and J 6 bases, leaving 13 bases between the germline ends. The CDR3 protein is CASSPRIGDTQYF. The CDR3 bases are TGTGCCAGCAGCCCGCGGATCGGGGATACGCAGTATTTT.

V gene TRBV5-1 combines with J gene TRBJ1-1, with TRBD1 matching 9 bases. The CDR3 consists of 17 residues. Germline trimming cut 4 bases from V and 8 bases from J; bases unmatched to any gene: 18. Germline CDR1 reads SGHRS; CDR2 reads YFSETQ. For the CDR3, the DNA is TGCGCCAGCAGCCCAGTCCCGGGACAGGGTTCCGCTTCCGAAGCTTTCTTT. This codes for CASSPVPGQGSASEAFF. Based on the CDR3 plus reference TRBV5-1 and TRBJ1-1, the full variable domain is KAGVTQTPRYLIKTRGQQVTLSCSPISGHRSVSWYQQTPGQGLQFLFEYFSETQRNKGNFPGRFSGRQFSNSRSEMNVSTLELGDSALYLCASSPVPGQGSASEAFFGQGTRLTVV.

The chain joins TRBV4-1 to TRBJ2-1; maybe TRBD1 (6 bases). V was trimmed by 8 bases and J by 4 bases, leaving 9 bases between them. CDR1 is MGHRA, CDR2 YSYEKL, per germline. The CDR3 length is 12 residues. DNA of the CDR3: TGCGCCAGCCAGGGGTTATACAATGAGCAGTTCTTC. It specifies CASQGLYNEQFF.